Listed here are 16 T cell receptor beta chains from one sample, sequenced in a study of early T cells in non-severe SARS-CoV-2 infection. Each CDR3 protein gets one entry after TCRdb re-called the 5' RACE reads with MiXCR. The sample holds 50,000 to 60,000 distinct CDR3 sequences, around 12% seen once. Sequences were obtained from whole blood. These TCRs come from an adult who was a healthcare worker with PCR-confirmed SARS-CoV-2 infection or an uninfected control (not recorded which).

This chain joins TRBV28 and TRBJ1-1, with no clear D. This CDR3 is 12 amino acids long. The V and J ends lost 4 bases and 7 bases respectively, with 10 bases between them. Germline CDR1 MDHEN, CDR2 SYDVKM. CDR3 amino acids: CASSSPHVEAFF. The CDR3 DNA reads as TGTGCCAGCAGTTCGCCCCATGTTGAAGCTTTCTTT. Full variable domain (remainder filled in from reference TRBV28 and TRBJ1-1): DVKVTQSSRYLVKRTGEKVFLECVQDMDHENMFWYRQDPGLGLRLIYFSYDVKMKEKGDIPEGYSVSREKKERFSLILESASTNQTSMYLCASSSPHVEAFFGQGTRLTVV.

J is TRBJ2-5 and V is TRBV25-1; the match to TRBD1 covers 9 bases. V was pared by 3 bases and J by 5 bases, with 7 bases of the junction left unmatched. This CDR3 contains 15 residues. CDR1 is MGHDK and CDR2 is SYGVNS in the germline V gene. The CDR3, as DNA: TGTGCCAGCAGTGACGGGACAGGGTTCTTTGAGACCCAGTACTTC. Encoded protein: CASSDGTGFFETQYF.

This clonotype occurred many times. V gene TRBV6-1 combines with J gene TRBJ1-3; no reliable D call. The V end was cut by 2 bases, the J end by 2 bases, with 10 bases between. In germline, CDR1 is MNHNS, CDR2 SASEGT. The CDR3 loop spans 15 amino acids. The CDR3 reads CASSELGRTGNTIYF. The DNA of the CDR3 is TGTGCCAGCAGTGAATTAGGCAGAACTGGAAACACCATATATTTT.

This clonotype came up a few times. The V and J genes are TRBV7-6 and TRBJ2-5; tentative D call: TRBD1 (5 bases). Trimming cost V 2 bases and J 4 bases, with 14 bases left between them. The germline CDR1 and CDR2 sequences are SGHVS and FNYEAQ. CDR3 length equals 15 residues. The CDR3 DNA is TGTGCCAGCAGCTTACGTCATACAGGCCGAGAGACCCAGTACTTC. Its translation: CASSLRHTGRETQYF.

The J gene is TRBJ2-1, the V gene TRBV19, with a weak D call TRBD2 (6 bases). CDR1 and CDR2 (germline): LNHDA, SQIVND (reference sequence). V was trimmed by 5 bases and J by 1 base, leaving 15 bases between them. This CDR3 contains 16 residues. CDR3 in DNA: TGTGCCAGTAGTCGGGGACTTTCCGGGTCCTACAATGAGCAGTTCTTC. As protein: CASSRGLSGSYNEQFF.

The CDR3 here is CASSQTSGGAKNIQYF. The CDR3 DNA follows: TGTGCCAGCAGCCAGACTAGCGGGGGGGCCAAAAACATTCAGTACTTC. This rearrangement joins TRBV3-1 to TRBJ2-4, with 13 bases that match TRBD2. Trimming removed 3 bases from V and 1 base from J; junction bases left unmatched: 0. Germline CDR1 is LGHDT and CDR2 is YNNKEL (reference sequence). The CDR3 loop spans 16 amino acids.

This clonotype was counted ten times or more. The genes are TRBV7-9 and TRBJ1-2; a weak D match, TRBD1 (5 bases). The CDR3 sequence is 13 residues long. The germline CDR1 and CDR2 sequences are SEHNR and FQNEAQ (reference sequence). V was trimmed by 0 bases and J by 6 bases, leaving 8 bases between them. The CDR3 region has the DNA TGTGCCAGCAGCTTAGCCAGGGAAGATGGCTACACCTTC. As protein: CASSLAREDGYTF.

The chain uses TRBV23-1 and TRBJ1-1; no clear D gene. TRBV23-1 is an ORF, and what it does is uncertain. The CDR3 sequence is 15 residues long. The V and J ends lost 0 bases and 4 bases respectively, with 12 bases between them. The CDR3 bases are TGCGCCAGCAGTCAATCGTGGGCAGGCCGCACTGAAGCTTTCTTT. This sequence encodes CASSQSWAGRTEAFF.

The V gene is TRBV6-6, the J gene TRBJ2-5; a weak D match, TRBD1 (7 bases). The CDR3 has 14 residues. With 7 bases removed from V and 5 bases from J, the gap between germline ends came to 17 bases. CDR1 and CDR2 from the germline V gene are MNHNY and SVGAGI (reference sequence). CDR3 bases: TGTGCCAGCACCTTCCGCTCAGGGGGGGAGACCCAGTACTTC. It specifies CASTFRSGGETQYF.

There are many counts of this clonotype. The chain employs TRBV5-1 and TRBJ2-1; 11 bases map to TRBD1. The V gene end was trimmed by 1 base and the J gene end by 10 bases; junction bases not matched to a gene: 7. Germline V gives CDR1 SGHRS, CDR2 YFSETQ. The CDR3 runs 15 residues. In nucleotides, the CDR3 is TGCGCCAGCAGCTTGTCGGGACAGGGGGATCGGGAGCAGTTCTTC. Protein product: CASSLSGQGDREQFF.

There are many counts of this clonotype. In nucleotides, the CDR3 is TGTGCCAGCAGCCACCTGGCCTTGGAGCAGTACTTC. Amino acids: CASSHLALEQYF. This chain connects TRBV7-9 to TRBJ2-7; D gene unclear. This CDR3 spans 12 amino acids. V lost 5 bases, J lost 7 bases, and 12 bases lay in between. The germline gives CDR1 SEHNR, CDR2 FQNEAQ (reference sequence).

The rearrangement uses TRBV7-6 and TRBJ2-1, with D unresolved. The CDR3 runs 12 residues. V dropped 5 bases and J dropped 9 bases, with 11 bases sitting between them. Germline V gives CDR1 SGHVS, CDR2 FNYEAQ. The CDR3 is CASSMPNTEQFF. The CDR3 nucleotides are TGTGCCAGCAGCATGCCTAACACTGAGCAGTTCTTC.

The rearrangement joins TRBV10-2 to TRBJ2-7; TRBD1 matches 8 bases. Germline-derived CDR1 and CDR2 are WSHSY and SAAADI. Trimming at V came to 7 bases and at J to 2 bases, leaving 10 bases not matched to a gene. CDR3 length: 15 amino acids. In DNA, the CDR3 is TGCGCCAGCAAGTACAGGGGGTCAATTGCCTACGAGCAGTACTTC. Translation: CASKYRGSIAYEQYF.

The gene calls are TRBV25-1 and TRBJ1-1; D may be TRBD1 (6 bases). Germline CDR1 reads MGHDK; CDR2 reads SYGVNS. The CDR3 is 13 amino acids. The V and J ends lost 7 bases and 4 bases respectively, with 13 bases between them. CDR3 DNA: TGTGCCAGCATGGGGGGACAAGGCACTGAAGCTTTCTTT. Amino acids: CASMGGQGTEAFF.

This clonotype was recorded at least ten times. This chain joins TRBV20-1 and TRBJ1-1, with 7 bases fitting TRBD1. The CDR3 totals 15 residues. Per the germline V gene, CDR1 is DFQATT and CDR2 is SNEGSKA (reference sequence). The V gene end was trimmed by 0 bases and the J gene end by 5 bases; junction bases not matched to a gene: 9. The CDR3 loop is CSARDTGTVRTEAFF. CDR3 nucleotides: TGCAGTGCTAGAGACACCGGGACAGTAAGAACTGAAGCTTTCTTT.

This clonotype was seen at least ten times. This chain connects TRBV4-3 to TRBJ1-1, with 7 nucleotides matching TRBD1. The CDR3 totals 15 residues. CDR1 is LGHNA, CDR2 YSLEER, per germline. J was trimmed by 4 bases and V by 1 base; bases with no gene match: 6. The CDR3 coding sequence is TGCGCCAGCAGCCAAGCTTCGACAGGGAGCACTGAAGCTTTCTTT. Protein sequence: CASSQASTGSTEAFF.